This note documents a single T cell receptor beta chain sequence. What it binds is unknown. The record originates from a study of cytomegalovirus exposure and HLA in healthy donors. At the level of the study: Among about 179 million T cells, an earlier analysis found 90 million to 130 million unique TCR beta sequences. Broader study findings: For most TCR beta V segments, an earlier analysis put the productive rate at about 87% or about 30% of the time. Highly shared variants forming one cluster were likely a sequencing artifact.

CDR3 size: 17 residues. Germline V CDR1 and CDR2: SGHDT, YYEEEE. The V and J ends lost 4 bases and 3 bases, in that order; junction bases with no gene match: 11. The PCR was carried out with 60 Vbeta primers and 13 Jbeta primers. Some clones are missing from TCRdb's copy, which holds only in-frame ones; the method was immunoSEQ multiplex PCR. This repertoire shows 100,000 to 120,000 clones, over 60% found once; its top ten account for under 15%. Material: PBMCs. The sequence came from a man younger than 45 in good health and CMV-seropositive. J is TRBJ2-1 and V is TRBV5-6, with 9 bases lining up with TRBD2. CDR3 sequence reads: CASSRGFAGGGYNEQFF. As DNA, the CDR3 is TGTGCCAGCAGCCGTGGGTTTGCGGGGGGGGGCTACAATGAGCAGTTCTTC.